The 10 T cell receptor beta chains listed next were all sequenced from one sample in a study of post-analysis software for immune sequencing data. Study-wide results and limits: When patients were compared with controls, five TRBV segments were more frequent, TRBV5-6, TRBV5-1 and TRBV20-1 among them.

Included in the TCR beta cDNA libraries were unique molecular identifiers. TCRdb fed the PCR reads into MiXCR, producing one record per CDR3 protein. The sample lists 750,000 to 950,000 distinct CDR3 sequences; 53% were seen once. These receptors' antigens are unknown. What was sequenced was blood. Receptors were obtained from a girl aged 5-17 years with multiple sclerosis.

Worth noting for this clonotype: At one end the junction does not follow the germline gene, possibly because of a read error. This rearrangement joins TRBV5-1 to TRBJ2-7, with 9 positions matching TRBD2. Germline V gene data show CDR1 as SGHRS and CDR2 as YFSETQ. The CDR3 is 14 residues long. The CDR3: CASSLEGTSYERYF. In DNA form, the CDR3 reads TGCGCCAGCAGCTTGGAGGGGACTAGCTACGAGCGGTACTTC. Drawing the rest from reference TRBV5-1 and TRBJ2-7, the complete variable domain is KAGVTQTPRYLIKTRGQQVTLSCSPISGHRSVSWYQQTPGQGLQFLFEYFSETQRNKGNFPGRFSGRQFSNSRSEMNVSTLELGDSALYLCASSLEGTSYERYFGPGTRLTVT.

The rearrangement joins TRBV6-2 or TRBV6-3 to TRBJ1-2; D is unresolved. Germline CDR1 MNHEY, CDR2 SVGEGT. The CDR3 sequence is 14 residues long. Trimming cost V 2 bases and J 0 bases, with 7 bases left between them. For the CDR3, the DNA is TGTGCCAGCAGTTACCTAGACACTAACTATGGCTACACCTTC. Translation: CASSYLDTNYGYTF.

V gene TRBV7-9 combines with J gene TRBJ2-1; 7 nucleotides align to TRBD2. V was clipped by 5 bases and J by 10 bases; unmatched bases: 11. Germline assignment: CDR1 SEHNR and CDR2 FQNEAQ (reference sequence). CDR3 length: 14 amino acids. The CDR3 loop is CASSTRTSSNEQFF. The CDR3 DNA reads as TGTGCCAGCAGCACGAGGACTAGTTCAAACGAGCAGTTCTTC.

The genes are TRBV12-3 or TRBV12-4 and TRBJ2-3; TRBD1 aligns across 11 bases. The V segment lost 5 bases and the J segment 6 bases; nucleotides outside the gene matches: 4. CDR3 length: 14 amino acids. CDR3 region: CASSLRDRGDTQYF. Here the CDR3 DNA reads TGTGCCAGCAGTCTGAGGGACAGGGGGGATACGCAGTATTTT.

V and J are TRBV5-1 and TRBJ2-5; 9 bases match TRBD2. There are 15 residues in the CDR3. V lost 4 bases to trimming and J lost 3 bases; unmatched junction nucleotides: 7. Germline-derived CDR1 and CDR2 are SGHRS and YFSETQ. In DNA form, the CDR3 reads TGCGCCAGCAGCGGGAGCGGGAGGAATGAAGAGACCCAGTACTTC. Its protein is CASSGSGRNEETQYF.

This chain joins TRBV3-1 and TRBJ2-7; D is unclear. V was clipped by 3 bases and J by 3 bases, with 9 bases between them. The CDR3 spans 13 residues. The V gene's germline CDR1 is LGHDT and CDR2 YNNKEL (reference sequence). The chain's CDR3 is CASSQGSYYEQYF. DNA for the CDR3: TGTGCCAGCAGCCAGGGCAGCTACTACGAGCAGTACTTC.

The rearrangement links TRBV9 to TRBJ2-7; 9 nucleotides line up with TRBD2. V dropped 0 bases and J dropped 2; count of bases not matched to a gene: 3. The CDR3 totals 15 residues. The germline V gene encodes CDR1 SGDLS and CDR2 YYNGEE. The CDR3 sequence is CASSVESSGAYEQYF. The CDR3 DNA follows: TGTGCCAGCAGCGTAGAGTCTAGCGGGGCCTACGAGCAGTACTTC. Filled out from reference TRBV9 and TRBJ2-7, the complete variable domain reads DSGVTQTPKHLITATGQRVTLRCSPRSGDLSVYWYQQSLDQGLQFLIQYYNGEERAKGNILERFSAQQFPDLHSELNLSSLELGDSALYFCASSVESSGAYEQYFGPGTRLTVT.

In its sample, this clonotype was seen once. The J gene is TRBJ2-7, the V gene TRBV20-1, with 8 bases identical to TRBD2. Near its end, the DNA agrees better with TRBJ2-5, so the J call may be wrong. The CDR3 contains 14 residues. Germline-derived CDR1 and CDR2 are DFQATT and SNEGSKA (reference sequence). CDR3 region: CSARQRERSETQYF. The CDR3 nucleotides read TGCAGTGCTAGGCAGCGGGAGCGGTCAGAGACCCAGTACTTC.

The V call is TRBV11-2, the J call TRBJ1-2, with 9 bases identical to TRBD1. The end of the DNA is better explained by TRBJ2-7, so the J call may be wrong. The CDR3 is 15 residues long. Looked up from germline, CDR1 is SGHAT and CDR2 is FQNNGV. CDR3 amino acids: CASSLGWTGVHEQYF. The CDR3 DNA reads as TGTGCCAGCAGCTTAGGGTGGACAGGGGTCCACGAGCAGTACTTC.

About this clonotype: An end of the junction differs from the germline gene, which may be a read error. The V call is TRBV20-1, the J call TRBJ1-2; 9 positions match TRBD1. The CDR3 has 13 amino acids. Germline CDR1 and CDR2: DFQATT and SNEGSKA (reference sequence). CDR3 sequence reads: CSGGQGANYGNTF. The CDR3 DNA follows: TGCAGTGGGGGACAGGGTGCAAACTATGGCAACACCTTC.